Below, 16 T cell receptor beta chains from the same sample are listed, as sequenced in a study of cytomegalovirus exposure and HLA in healthy donors. The PCR made use of 60 Vbeta and 13 Jbeta primers. Generated by immunoSEQ multiplex PCR, the TCRdb table keeps only in-frame clones and is missing some. Recorded here are 140,000 to 150,000 clones; the top ten clones represent under 2%. Sequenced material: PBMCs. Receptors originate from a woman between 50 and 59 years old in good health and CMV-seronegative.

V usage is TRBV4-1 and J usage is TRBJ1-1, with 12 bases identical to TRBD1. This CDR3 contains 16 residues. With 4 bases clipped from V and 1 base from J, the junction kept 4 bases outside the gene matches. The germline V gene encodes CDR1 MGHRA and CDR2 YSYEKL. The CDR3 DNA reads as TGCGCCAGCAGCCGCTGGGACAGGGGGCCGAACACTGAAGCTTTCTTT. As protein: CASSRWDRGPNTEAFF.

The chain employs TRBV5-5 and TRBJ2-7; no clear D. Trimming cost V 1 base and J 2 bases, with 7 bases left between them. CDR1 and CDR2 from the germline V gene are SGHKS and YYEKEE (reference sequence). The CDR3 is 13 amino acids. The CDR3 spells CASSLPPAYEQYF. The CDR3 bases are TGTGCCAGCAGCTTGCCCCCTGCCTACGAGCAGTACTTC. The entire variable domain, with the rest obtained from reference TRBV5-5 and TRBJ2-7, is as follows: DAGVTQSPTHLIKTRGQQVTLRCSPISGHKSVSWYQQVLGQGPQFIFQYYEKEERGRGNFPDRFSARQFPNYSSELNVNALLLGDSALYLCASSLPPAYEQYFGPGTRLTVT.

The V call is TRBV2, the J call TRBJ2-5; no clear D. The V end was cut by 4 bases, the J end by 5 bases, with 8 bases between. Per germline, CDR1 SNHLY and CDR2 FYNNEI. This CDR3 region has 12 residues. CDR3 protein: CASSVLRETQYF. DNA of the CDR3: TGTGCCAGCAGTGTACTCCGGGAGACCCAGTACTTC.

The V and J genes are TRBV30 and TRBJ2-5, with 9 bases matching TRBD1. Germline loops: CDR1 GTSNPN, CDR2 SVGIG (reference sequence). This CDR3 is 13 amino acids long. With 5 bases clipped from V and 3 bases from J, the junction kept 4 bases outside the gene matches. CDR3 nucleotide sequence: TGTGCCTGGTCGGACAGGGGTGAAGAGACCCAGTACTTC. Encoded protein: CAWSDRGEETQYF.

This rearrangement joins TRBV6-1 to TRBJ1-2, with D unclear. Germline loops: CDR1 MNHNS, CDR2 SASEGT. V lost 6 bases to trimming and J lost 4 bases, with 9 bases between them. This CDR3 is built from 12 residues. In DNA, the CDR3 is TGTGCCAGCAGCCAAGCGACCTATGGCTACACCTTC. Translated: CASSQATYGYTF.

The chain combines TRBV9 with TRBJ2-3, with TRBD1 as a possible D gene (6 bases). V lost 4 bases, J lost 0 bases, and 12 bases lay in between. CDR3 length: 15 residues. Germline CDR1 is SGDLS and CDR2 is YYNGEE. The CDR3: CASSFRGVSTDTQYF. The CDR3 DNA reads as TGTGCCAGCAGCTTCAGGGGTGTGAGCACAGATACGCAGTATTTT.

The CDR3 region has the DNA TGTGCCAGCAGTTTGACAGGGGTCCATCAGCCCCAGCATTTT. It yields the protein CASSLTGVHQPQHF. The chain has TRBV28 and TRBJ1-5; 8 bases align to TRBD1. The CDR3 consists of 14 residues. Losses at the gene ends were 3 bases for V and 5 bases for J; bases not matched to a gene: 3. Per the germline V gene, CDR1 is MDHEN and CDR2 is SYDVKM.

V and J are TRBV4-1 and TRBJ2-5, with TRBD1 matching over 7 bases. The end of the DNA fits TRBJ2-7 better, so the J call may be wrong. Germline V gene sequence: CDR1 MGHRA, CDR2 YSYEKL. The CDR3 loop spans 13 amino acids. Here the CDR3 reads CASSQRQGYEQYF. Here the CDR3 DNA reads TGCGCCAGCAGCCAAAGACAGGGTTACGAGCAGTACTTC.

This sequence joins TRBV4-2 and TRBJ2-1; the match to TRBD2 covers 9 bases. The CDR3 runs 15 residues. CDR1 and CDR2 from the germline V gene are LGHNA and YNFKEQ. V was clipped by 2 bases and J by 9 bases; unmatched bases: 8. The CDR3 region has the DNA TGTGCCAGCAGCCAATCAGGTAGCGGGGGACGTGAGCAGTTCTTC. It yields the protein CASSQSGSGGREQFF.

This rearrangement joins TRBV7-9 to TRBJ2-7, with 7 bases matching TRBD2. Germline CDR1 is SEHNR and CDR2 is FQNEAQ (reference sequence). The V and J ends lost 2 bases and 6 bases, in that order; junction bases with no gene match: 7. This CDR3 has 14 residues. The CDR3 sequence is CASSLRDWGGEQYF. CDR3 bases: TGTGCCAGCAGCTTACGAGACTGGGGGGGCGAGCAGTACTTC.

The rearrangement links TRBV5-4 to TRBJ2-7, with 7 nucleotides matching TRBD1. The CDR3 spans 13 residues. The germline gives CDR1 SGHNT, CDR2 YYREEE (reference sequence). Germline trimming cut 4 bases from V and 3 bases from J; bases unmatched to any gene: 4. In nucleotides, the CDR3 is TGTGCCAGCAGCCAGGGACAGCTCTACGAGCAGTACTTC. Translated, it gives CASSQGQLYEQYF. The whole variable domain, filled in from reference TRBV5-4 and TRBJ2-7, reads ETGVTQSPTHLIKTRGQQVTLRCSSQSGHNTVSWYQQALGQGPQFIFQYYREEENGRGNFPPRFSGLQFPNYSSELNVNALELDDSALYLCASSQGQLYEQYFGPGTRLTVT.

To note about this clone: Other DNA sequences within the sample encode an identical CDR3. The DNA for the CDR3 is TGTGCCAGCTCACCAAAGACAGGGAGTGCCTACGAGCAGTACTTC. Translating gives CASSPKTGSAYEQYF. The V and J genes are TRBV18 and TRBJ2-7; 7 bases agree with TRBD1. Germline V gene lookup returns CDR1 KGHSH and CDR2 LQKENI. V lost 2 bases, J lost 2 bases, and 6 bases stayed unmatched. This CDR3 is built from 15 residues.

The chain recombines TRBV7-2 with TRBJ2-3; 12 bases align to TRBD2. The CDR3 is made up of 17 amino acids. Germline V gene data show CDR1 as SGHTA and CDR2 as FQGNSA. Losses at the gene ends were 4 bases for V and 5 bases for J; bases not matched to a gene: 10. The CDR3 is CASSSFPLAGGLDTQYF. The CDR3 region has the DNA TGTGCCAGCAGCTCATTCCCACTAGCGGGAGGATTAGATACGCAGTATTTT.

This chain joins TRBV7-3 and TRBJ1-2; TRBD1 matches 10 bases. The CDR3 has 16 residues. The V gene's germline CDR1 is SGHTA and CDR2 FQGTGA. The junction had 3 bases not matched to a gene; V was cut back by 0 bases and J by 2 bases. The CDR3 nucleotides are TGTGCCAGCAGCTTAACGCCGGGACAGGGGAACTATGGCTACACCTTC. Its protein product is CASSLTPGQGNYGYTF.

The V gene is TRBV27, the J gene TRBJ2-7; TRBD1 matches 8 bases. The ends lost 5 bases at V and 3 bases at J; junction bases unmatched: 6. This CDR3 has 14 amino acids. The V gene's germline CDR1 is MNHEY and CDR2 SMNVEV (reference sequence). CDR3 in DNA: TGTGCCAGCAGTACCCTGGACAGGGTCTACGAGCAGTACTTC. It is translated as CASSTLDRVYEQYF.

This chain connects TRBV5-5 to TRBJ1-2; D is ambiguous. The CDR3 consists of 12 residues. CDR1 and CDR2 from the germline V gene are SGHKS and YYEKEE (reference sequence). V was shortened by 4 bases and J by 2 bases, with 6 bases between the two germline ends. The CDR3 sequence: CASSPSNYGYTF. The CDR3 coding sequence is TGTGCCAGCAGCCCCTCCAACTATGGCTACACCTTC.